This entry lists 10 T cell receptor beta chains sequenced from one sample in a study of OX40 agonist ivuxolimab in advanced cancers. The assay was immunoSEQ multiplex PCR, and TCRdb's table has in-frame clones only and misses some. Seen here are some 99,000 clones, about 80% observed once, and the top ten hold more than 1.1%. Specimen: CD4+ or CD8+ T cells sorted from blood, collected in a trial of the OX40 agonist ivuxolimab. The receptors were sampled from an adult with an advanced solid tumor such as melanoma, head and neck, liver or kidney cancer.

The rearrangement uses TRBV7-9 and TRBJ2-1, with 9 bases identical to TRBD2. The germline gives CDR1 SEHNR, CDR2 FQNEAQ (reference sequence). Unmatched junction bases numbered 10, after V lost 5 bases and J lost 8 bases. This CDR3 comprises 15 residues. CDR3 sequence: CASSPPIAGAHEQFF. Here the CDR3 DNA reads TGTGCCAGCAGCCCTCCTATAGCGGGAGCACATGAGCAGTTCTTC.

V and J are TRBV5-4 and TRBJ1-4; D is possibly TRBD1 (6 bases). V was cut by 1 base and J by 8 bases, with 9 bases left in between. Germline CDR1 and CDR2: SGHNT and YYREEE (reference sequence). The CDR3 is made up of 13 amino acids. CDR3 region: CASSLQGQEKLFF. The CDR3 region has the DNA TGTGCCAGCAGCTTGCAGGGGCAAGAAAAACTGTTTTTT.

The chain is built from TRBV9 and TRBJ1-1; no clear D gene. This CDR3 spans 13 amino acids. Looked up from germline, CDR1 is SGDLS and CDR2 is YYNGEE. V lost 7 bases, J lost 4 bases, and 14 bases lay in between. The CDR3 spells CASSALFGTEAFF. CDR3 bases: TGTGCCAGCTCGGCCCTTTTTGGCACTGAAGCTTTCTTT.

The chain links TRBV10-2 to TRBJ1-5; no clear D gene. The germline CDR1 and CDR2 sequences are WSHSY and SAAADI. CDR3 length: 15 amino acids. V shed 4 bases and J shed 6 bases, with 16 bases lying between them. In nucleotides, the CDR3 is TGCGCCAGCAGTGCGGGGAGTCCCAGAATTCAGCCCCAGCATTTT. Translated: CASSAGSPRIQPQHF.

CDR3 DNA sequence: TGTGCCAGCAGCGTTTTGGACAACCCCTATTACAATGAGCAGTTCTTC. This translates into CASSVLDNPYYNEQFF. This sequence joins TRBV9 and TRBJ2-1; possible D gene TRBD1, 5 bases. CDR1 and CDR2 from the germline V gene are SGDLS and YYNGEE. This CDR3 spans 16 amino acids. Trimming took off 2 bases at V and 4 bases at J, with 16 bases between the two ends.

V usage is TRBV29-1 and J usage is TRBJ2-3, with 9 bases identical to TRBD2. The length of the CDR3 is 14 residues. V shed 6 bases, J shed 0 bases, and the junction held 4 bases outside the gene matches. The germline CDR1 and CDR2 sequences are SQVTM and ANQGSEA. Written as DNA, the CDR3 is TGCAGCGTCTCTAGCGGGGTTAGCACAGATACGCAGTATTTT. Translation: CSVSSGVSTDTQYF.

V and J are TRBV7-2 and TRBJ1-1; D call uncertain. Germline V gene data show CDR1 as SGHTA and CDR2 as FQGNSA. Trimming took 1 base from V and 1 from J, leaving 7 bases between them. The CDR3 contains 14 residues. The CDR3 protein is CASSLGLRNTEAFF. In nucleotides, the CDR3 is TGTGCCAGCAGCTTAGGTCTCAGGAACACTGAAGCTTTCTTT.

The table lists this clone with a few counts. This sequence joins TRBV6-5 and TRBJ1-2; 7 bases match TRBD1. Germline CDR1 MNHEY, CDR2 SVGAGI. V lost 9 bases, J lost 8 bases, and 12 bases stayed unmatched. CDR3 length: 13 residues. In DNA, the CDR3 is TGTGCCAGACCGGGACAGCCAATCGGGGGCTACACCTTC. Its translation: CARPGQPIGGYTF.

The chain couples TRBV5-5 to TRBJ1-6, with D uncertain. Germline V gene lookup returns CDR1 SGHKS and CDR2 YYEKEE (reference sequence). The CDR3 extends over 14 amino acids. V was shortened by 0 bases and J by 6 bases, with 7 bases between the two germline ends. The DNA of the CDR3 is TGTGCCAGCAGCTTGGCCGGGAGTAATTCACCCCTCCACTTT. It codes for CASSLAGSNSPLHF. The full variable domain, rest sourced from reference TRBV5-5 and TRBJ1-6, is DAGVTQSPTHLIKTRGQQVTLRCSPISGHKSVSWYQQVLGQGPQFIFQYYEKEERGRGNFPDRFSARQFPNYSSELNVNALLLGDSALYLCASSLAGSNSPLHFGNGTRLTVT.

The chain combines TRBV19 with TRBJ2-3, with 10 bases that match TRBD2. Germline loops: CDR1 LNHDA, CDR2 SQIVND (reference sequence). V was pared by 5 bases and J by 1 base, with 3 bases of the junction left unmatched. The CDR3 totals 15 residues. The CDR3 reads CASSDLAGGTDTQYF. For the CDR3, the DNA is TGTGCCAGTAGTGACCTAGCGGGGGGCACAGATACGCAGTATTTT.